A single sample gave rise to the 32 T cell receptor beta chains below, sequenced in a study of OX40 agonist ivuxolimab in advanced cancers. Measured with immunoSEQ multiplex PCR; TCRdb has only the in-frame clones, and not every one. The data hold approximately 69,000 clones, with more than 70% observed a single time. The material sequenced was CD4+ or CD8+ T cells sorted from blood, taken in a trial of the OX40 agonist ivuxolimab. The receptors derive from an adult with an advanced solid tumor such as melanoma, head and neck, liver or kidney cancer.

V is TRBV5-6 and J is TRBJ2-5, with a tentative D call TRBD2 (5 bases). Germline V gene data show CDR1 as SGHDT and CDR2 as YYEEEE. This CDR3 region has 14 residues. V dropped 2 bases and J dropped 2 bases, with 10 bases sitting between them. DNA for the CDR3: TGTGCCAGCAGCTTACGTCAGCGGCAAGAGACCCAGTACTTC. Amino acid sequence: CASSLRQRQETQYF. Supplemented by reference TRBV5-6 and TRBJ2-5, the full variable domain reads DAGVTQSPTHLIKTRGQQVTLRCSPKSGHDTVSWYQQALGQGPQFIFQYYEEEERQRGNFPDRFSGHQFPNYSSELNVNALLLGDSALYLCASSLRQRQETQYFGPGTRLLVL.

The J gene is TRBJ1-5, the V gene TRBV13; no definite D call. V was cut by 0 bases and J by 0 bases, with 6 bases left in between. Germline V gene sequence: CDR1 PRHDT, CDR2 FYEKMQ (reference sequence). The CDR3 has 15 amino acids. The CDR3 loop is CASSLGSDSNQPQHF. The CDR3 DNA follows: TGTGCCAGCAGCTTAGGTAGCGATAGCAATCAGCCCCAGCATTTT.

V usage is TRBV18 and J usage is TRBJ2-7; no clear D. The CDR3 is 13 residues long. Trimming removed 3 bases from V and 7 bases from J, with 13 bases in between. Per germline, CDR1 KGHSH and CDR2 LQKENI. CDR3 bases: TGTGCCAGCTCACCGTGGAGTTTAGGAGAGCAGTACTTC. It is translated as CASSPWSLGEQYF.

The chain couples TRBV5-1 to TRBJ2-3, with TRBD2 identical over 11 bases. The J segment lost 2 bases and the V segment lost 5 bases, leaving 10 bases of the junction unmatched. The CDR3 extends over 17 amino acids. Germline V CDR1 and CDR2: SGHRS, YFSETQ. The CDR3 sequence is CASSPPLAGGPTDTQYF. The DNA for the CDR3 is TGCGCCAGCAGTCCACCTCTAGCGGGGGGACCCACAGATACGCAGTATTTT.

The V gene is TRBV19, the J gene TRBJ2-1; TRBD2 aligns across 9 bases. In germline, CDR1 is LNHDA, CDR2 SQIVND (reference sequence). Unmatched junction bases numbered 8, after V lost 4 bases and J lost 1 base. The CDR3 extends over 17 amino acids. CDR3 amino acids: CASSTPTTSGSYNEQFF. The CDR3 bases are TGTGCCAGTAGTACTCCCACGACTAGCGGTTCCTACAATGAGCAGTTCTTC. Full variable domain (missing parts from reference TRBV19 and TRBJ2-1): DGGITQSPKYLFRKEGQNVTLSCEQNLNHDAMYWYRQDPGQGLRLIYYSQIVNDFQKGDIAEGYSVSREKKESFPLTVTSAQKNPTAFYLCASSTPTTSGSYNEQFFGPGTRLTVL.

This rearrangement joins TRBV28 to TRBJ2-1; D is possibly TRBD2 (6 bases). The germline gives CDR1 MDHEN, CDR2 SYDVKM. Trimming removed 1 base at V and 1 base at J, with 11 bases between. This CDR3 comprises 16 residues. The CDR3 spells CASSLLGRGSYNEQFF. Here the CDR3 DNA reads TGTGCCAGCAGTTTATTAGGGCGGGGTTCCTACAATGAGCAGTTCTTC.

For the CDR3, the DNA is TGTGCCAGCAGCCCGCTGGACAGGACCACCGGGGAGCTGTTTTTT. Residues: CASSPLDRTTGELFF. The gene calls are TRBV9 and TRBJ2-2, with 7 positions matching TRBD1. V lost 4 bases to trimming and J lost 4 bases; unmatched junction nucleotides: 7. The CDR3 runs to 15 residues. CDR1 is SGDLS and CDR2 is YYNGEE in the germline V gene.

This clone showed up just once. CDR3 nucleotide sequence: TGCGCCAGCAGCACAACGGGGGCGAGGGGTGAAAAACTGTTTTTT. This encodes CASSTTGARGEKLFF. The chain employs TRBV5-1 and TRBJ1-4; D might be TRBD1 (6 bases). Germline assignment: CDR1 SGHRS and CDR2 YFSETQ. CDR3 size: 15 residues. V lost 4 bases and J 7 bases, leaving 17 bases between the germline ends.

The CDR3 spells CASSGDRGSGNTIYF. The CDR3 DNA reads as TGTGCCAGCAGTGGAGATCGGGGCTCTGGAAACACCATATATTTT. The V call is TRBV2, the J call TRBJ1-3, with unresolved D. The CDR3 is 15 residues long. The V and J ends lost 4 bases and 0 bases respectively, with 10 bases between them. Per germline, CDR1 SNHLY and CDR2 FYNNEI.

This clone showed up many times. J is TRBJ1-5 and V is TRBV6-1; weak D call: TRBD1 (5 bases). The CDR3 totals 16 residues. V was trimmed by 1 base and J by 2 bases, leaving 12 bases between them. Germline-derived CDR1 and CDR2 are MNHNS and SASEGT. CDR3 residues: CASSEGGVGRNQPQHF. The CDR3 nucleotides are TGTGCCAGCAGTGAAGGTGGGGTGGGGCGCAATCAGCCCCAGCATTTT.

The rearrangement uses TRBV28 and TRBJ2-7; D is perhaps TRBD2 (7 bases). In germline, CDR1 is MDHEN, CDR2 SYDVKM. With 5 bases removed from V and 2 bases from J, the gap between germline ends came to 16 bases. The CDR3 has 15 residues. The CDR3 DNA reads TGTGCCAGCAGTCCCCCGGGGAGGGGGACCTACGAGCAGTACTTC. It yields the protein CASSPPGRGTYEQYF.

CDR3 nucleotides: TGTGCCAGCAGCTTAGGGGGGACATCCAATCAGCCCCAGCATTTT. As protein: CASSLGGTSNQPQHF. V and J are TRBV7-4 and TRBJ1-5; the D gene is possibly TRBD1 (6 bases). Trimming cost V 1 base and J 3 bases, with 10 bases left between them. The germline CDR1 and CDR2 sequences are SGHVT and SQSDAQ. This CDR3 is 15 amino acids long.

The V and J genes are TRBV15 and TRBJ2-1, with TRBD2 identical over 8 bases. Germline V gene data show CDR1 as LNHNV and CDR2 as YYDKDF (reference sequence). This CDR3 has 16 amino acids. V lost 3 bases and J lost 6; bases outside the gene matches: 10. The CDR3 region has the DNA TGTGCCACCAGCAGTGGACTAGCCTACCTTACCAATGAGCAGTTCTTC. Its translation is CATSSGLAYLTNEQFF.

This chain connects TRBV6-5 to TRBJ1-2; possibly TRBD1 for D (6 bases). The CDR3 runs 13 residues. V lost 6 bases and J 3 bases, leaving 11 bases between the germline ends. CDR1 and CDR2 (germline): MNHEY, SVGAGI. The CDR3 protein is CASSPAGDYGYTF. In DNA, the CDR3 is TGTGCCAGCAGCCCCGCAGGGGACTATGGCTACACCTTC.

The V call is TRBV7-9, the J call TRBJ2-3; 11 nucleotides match TRBD2. The CDR3 is made up of 19 amino acids. V dropped 8 bases and J dropped 0; count of bases not matched to a gene: 16. The germline CDR1 and CDR2 sequences are SEHNR and FQNEAQ (reference sequence). For the CDR3, the DNA is TGTGCCAGCTACCGGAGGGGATCTAGCGGGAGGACTAGCACAGATACGCAGTATTTT. It codes for CASYRRGSSGRTSTDTQYF.

The J gene is TRBJ2-7, the V gene TRBV27, with 9 bases identical to TRBD2. CDR1 and CDR2 from the germline V gene are MNHEY and SMNVEV (reference sequence). The CDR3 covers 16 residues. V lost 2 bases, J lost 5 bases, and 10 bases stayed unmatched. CDR3 in DNA: TGTGCCAGCAGTTTAAAGTTTGGAGCGGGGGGCCACGAGCAGTACTTC. It translates to CASSLKFGAGGHEQYF.

The CDR3 here is CASSSESYGYTF. The DNA of the CDR3 is TGTGCCAGCAGTTCGGAAAGCTATGGCTACACCTTC. V is TRBV6-6 and J is TRBJ1-2; D gene ambiguous. Per germline, CDR1 MNHNY and CDR2 SVGAGI (reference sequence). Trimming took off 4 bases at V and 4 bases at J, with 7 bases between the two ends. The CDR3 spans 12 residues.

V and J are TRBV27 and TRBJ1-5, with D hard to call. The germline V and J ends were trimmed by 5 bases and 0 bases, with 8 bases remaining between them. The V gene's germline CDR1 is MNHEY and CDR2 SMNVEV (reference sequence). The CDR3 extends over 14 amino acids. The CDR3 region is CASSPGVSNQPQHF. The CDR3 nucleotides read TGTGCCAGCAGTCCCGGGGTTAGCAATCAGCCCCAGCATTTT.

The chain is built from TRBV10-1 and TRBJ2-5; a possible D gene is TRBD2 (5 bases). The germline gives CDR1 WNHNN, CDR2 SYGVQD (reference sequence). This CDR3 has 13 amino acids. Trimming left V 8 bases short and J 1 base short, with 11 bases between. The CDR3: CASQISGQETQYF. The CDR3 DNA is TGCGCCAGCCAGATAAGCGGCCAAGAGACCCAGTACTTC.

This chain links TRBV27 with TRBJ1-1, with D tentatively TRBD1 (6 bases). CDR3 length equals 13 residues. V shed 2 bases and J shed 5 bases, with 9 bases lying between them. Germline V gene data show CDR1 as MNHEY and CDR2 as SMNVEV (reference sequence). The CDR3 DNA sequence: TGTGCCAGCAGTTTAGAAGGGGGTACTGAAGCTTTCTTT. Protein sequence: CASSLEGGTEAFF.

The V and J genes are TRBV6-1 and TRBJ1-6, with a weak D call TRBD1 (5 bases). In germline, CDR1 is MNHNS, CDR2 SASEGT. This CDR3 is built from 16 residues. V lost 1 base, J lost 0 bases, and 7 bases lay in between. The chain's CDR3 is CASSEGGVSYNSPLHF. CDR3 in DNA: TGTGCCAGCAGTGAAGGGGGGGTCTCCTATAATTCACCCCTCCACTTT.

The chain couples TRBV5-1 to TRBJ1-2; TRBD1 agrees at 8 bases. J was trimmed by 8 bases and V by 4 bases; bases with no gene match: 13. This CDR3 region has 15 residues. Germline CDR1 reads SGHRS; CDR2 reads YFSETQ. The CDR3 DNA is TGCGCCAGCAGCCCGATGGACAGGGCCCATGGCGGCTACACCTTC. The encoded protein is CASSPMDRAHGGYTF.

The V gene is TRBV27, the J gene TRBJ1-1; possible D gene TRBD1, 5 bases. This CDR3 spans 13 amino acids. V dropped 8 bases and J dropped 3 bases, with 13 bases sitting between them. The germline CDR1 and CDR2 sequences are MNHEY and SMNVEV (reference sequence). CDR3 region: CASARDGDTEAFF. CDR3 nucleotides: TGTGCCAGCGCTAGGGACGGCGACACTGAAGCTTTCTTT.

The V call is TRBV14, the J call TRBJ2-1; 7 nucleotides line up with TRBD2. Germline CDR1 reads SGHDN; CDR2 reads FVKESK. The length of the CDR3 is 17 residues. Unmatched junction bases numbered 12, after V lost 1 base and J lost 6 bases. In DNA, the CDR3 is TGTGCCAGCAGCCAAGGGGGAGGGAGCGGAAAGGCCAATGAGCAGTTCTTC. Translated: CASSQGGGSGKANEQFF.

This clone appeared a few times. J is TRBJ1-2 and V is TRBV28; D perhaps matches TRBD1 (6 bases). The CDR3 runs to 13 residues. Germline V gene data show CDR1 as MDHEN and CDR2 as SYDVKM. The germline V and J ends were trimmed by 10 bases and 8 bases, with 20 bases remaining between them. The CDR3 reads CATKTTGTVGYTF. The CDR3 DNA is TGTGCCACAAAAACGACAGGAACGGTCGGCTACACCTTC.

J is TRBJ1-2 and V is TRBV20-1; D is uncertain. CDR1 and CDR2 (germline): DFQATT, SNEGSKA (reference sequence). The V end lost 6 bases, the J end lost 8 bases, and 13 bases lay between the germline ends. The CDR3 is 11 residues long. The CDR3 spells CSATERAGYTF. The CDR3 nucleotides are TGCAGTGCAACCGAGAGGGCAGGCTACACCTTC.

The rearrangement links TRBV10-3 to TRBJ2-1, with 9 bases identical to TRBD1. Looked up from germline, CDR1 is ENHRY and CDR2 is SYGVKD. The length of the CDR3 is 16 residues. Trimming at V came to 2 bases and at J to 4 bases, leaving 6 bases not matched to a gene. CDR3 coding DNA: TGTGCCATCAGTGAGCCACAGGGGGCCGGGTACAATGAGCAGTTCTTC. Its translation: CAISEPQGAGYNEQFF.

V and J are TRBV18 and TRBJ1-1, with D possibly matching TRBD1 (5 bases). V was shortened by 6 bases and J by 1 base, with 12 bases between the two germline ends. This CDR3 spans 14 amino acids. CDR1 and CDR2 (germline): KGHSH, LQKENI. This CDR3 reads CASSTDGGNTEAFF. As DNA, the CDR3 is TGTGCCAGCTCGACGGACGGGGGGAACACTGAAGCTTTCTTT.

V usage is TRBV6-6 and J usage is TRBJ2-2; D not certain. The CDR3 is made up of 13 amino acids. V shed 6 bases and J shed 5 bases, with 10 bases lying between them. Germline V gives CDR1 MNHNY, CDR2 SVGAGI (reference sequence). The DNA for the CDR3 is TGTGCCAGCAGCCATAGGACGACCGGGGAGCTGTTTTTT. As protein: CASSHRTTGELFF.

The rearrangement links TRBV7-6 to TRBJ1-2; 10 bases are a match to TRBD1. Germline V CDR1 and CDR2: SGHVS, FNYEAQ. V lost 5 bases to trimming and J lost 5 bases; unmatched junction nucleotides: 2. This CDR3 is built from 13 residues. Here the CDR3 reads CASSPGQGYGYTF. The CDR3 bases are TGTGCCAGCAGCCCGGGACAGGGGTATGGCTACACCTTC.

The V gene is TRBV6-5, the J gene TRBJ2-7; 7 nucleotides align to TRBD1. Germline V gives CDR1 MNHEY, CDR2 SVGAGI. The CDR3 loop spans 13 amino acids. With 5 bases clipped from V and 2 bases from J, the junction kept 3 bases outside the gene matches. This CDR3 is CASSRRGPYEQYF. CDR3 coding DNA: TGTGCCAGCAGTAGAAGGGGGCCCTACGAGCAGTACTTC.

V is TRBV7-2 and J is TRBJ2-7, with D perhaps TRBD1 (6 bases). The CDR3 loop spans 15 amino acids. The germline V and J ends were trimmed by 5 bases and 0 bases, with 14 bases remaining between them. Germline V lookup: CDR1 SGHTA, CDR2 FQGNSA. CDR3 amino acids: CASSANWDISYEQYF. CDR3 nucleotide sequence: TGTGCCAGCAGCGCCAATTGGGACATCTCCTACGAGCAGTACTTC.